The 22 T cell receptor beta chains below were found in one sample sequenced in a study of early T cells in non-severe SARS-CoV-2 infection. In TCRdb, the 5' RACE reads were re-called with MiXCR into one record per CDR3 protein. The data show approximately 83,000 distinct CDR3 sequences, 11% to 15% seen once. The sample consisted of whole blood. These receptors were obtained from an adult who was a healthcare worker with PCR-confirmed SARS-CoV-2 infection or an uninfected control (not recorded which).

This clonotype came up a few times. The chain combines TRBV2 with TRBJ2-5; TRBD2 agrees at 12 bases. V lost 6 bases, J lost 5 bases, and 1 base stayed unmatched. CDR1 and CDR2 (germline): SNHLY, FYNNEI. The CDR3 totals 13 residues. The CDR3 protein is CASRGLAGETQYF. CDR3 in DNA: TGTGCCAGCAGGGGACTAGCGGGTGAGACCCAGTACTTC.

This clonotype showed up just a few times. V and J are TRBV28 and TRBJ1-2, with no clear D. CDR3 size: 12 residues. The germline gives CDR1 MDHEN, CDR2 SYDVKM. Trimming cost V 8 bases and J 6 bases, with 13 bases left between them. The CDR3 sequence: CASALNGNGYTF. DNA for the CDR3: TGTGCCAGCGCCCTTAATGGAAATGGCTACACCTTC.

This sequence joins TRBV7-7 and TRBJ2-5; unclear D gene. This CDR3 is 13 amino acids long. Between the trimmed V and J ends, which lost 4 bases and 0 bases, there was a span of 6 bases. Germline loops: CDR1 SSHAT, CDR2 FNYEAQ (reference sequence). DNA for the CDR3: TGTGCCAGCAGCTCGCAGTACCAAGAGACCCAGTACTTC. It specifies CASSSQYQETQYF.

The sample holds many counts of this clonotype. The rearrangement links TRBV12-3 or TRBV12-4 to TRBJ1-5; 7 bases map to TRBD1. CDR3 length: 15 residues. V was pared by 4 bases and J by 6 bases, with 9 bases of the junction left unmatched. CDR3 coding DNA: TGTGCCAGCAGTTCGGGACAGCTTAACATTCAGCCCCAGCATTTT. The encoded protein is CASSSGQLNIQPQHF.

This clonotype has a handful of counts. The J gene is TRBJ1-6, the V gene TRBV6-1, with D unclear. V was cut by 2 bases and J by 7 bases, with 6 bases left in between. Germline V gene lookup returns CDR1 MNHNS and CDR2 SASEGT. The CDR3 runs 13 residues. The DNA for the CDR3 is TGTGCCAGCAGTGAATTGGGGAATTCACCCCTCCACTTT. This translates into CASSELGNSPLHF.

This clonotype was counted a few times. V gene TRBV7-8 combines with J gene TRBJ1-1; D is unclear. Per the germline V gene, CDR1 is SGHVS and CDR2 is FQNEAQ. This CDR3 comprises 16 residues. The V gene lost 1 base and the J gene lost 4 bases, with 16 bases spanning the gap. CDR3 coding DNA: TGTGCCAGCAGCTTAGGTATCCAGGTCTTAGCCACTGAAGCTTTCTTT. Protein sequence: CASSLGIQVLATEAFF.

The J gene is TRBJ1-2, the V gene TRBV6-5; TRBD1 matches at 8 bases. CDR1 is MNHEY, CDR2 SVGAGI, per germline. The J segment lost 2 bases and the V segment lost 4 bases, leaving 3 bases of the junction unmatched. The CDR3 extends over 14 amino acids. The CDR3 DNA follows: TGTGCCAGCAGTTGGACAGGGACCAACTATGGCTACACCTTC. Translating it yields CASSWTGTNYGYTF.

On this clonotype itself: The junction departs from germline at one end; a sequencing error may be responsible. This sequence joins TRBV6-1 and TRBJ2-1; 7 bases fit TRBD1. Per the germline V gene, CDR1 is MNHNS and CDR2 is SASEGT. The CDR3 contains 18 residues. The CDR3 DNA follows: TGTGCCAGCAGTGAAGATTGGGGGACAGTTGTGGGTAATGATGAGCAATTCTTC. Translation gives CASSEDWGTVVGNDEQFF.

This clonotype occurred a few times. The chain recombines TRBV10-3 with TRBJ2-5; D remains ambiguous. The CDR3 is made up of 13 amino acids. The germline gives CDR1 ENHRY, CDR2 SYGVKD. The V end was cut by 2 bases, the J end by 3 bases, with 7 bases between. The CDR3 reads CAISERTEETQYF. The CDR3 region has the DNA TGTGCCATCAGTGAGAGGACGGAAGAGACCCAGTACTTC.

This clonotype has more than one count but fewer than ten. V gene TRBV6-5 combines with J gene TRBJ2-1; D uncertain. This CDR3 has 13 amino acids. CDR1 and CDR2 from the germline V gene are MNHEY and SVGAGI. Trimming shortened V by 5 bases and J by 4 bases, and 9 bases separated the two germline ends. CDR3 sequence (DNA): TGTGCCAGCAGTGCCAATACTTACAATGAGCAGTTCTTC. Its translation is CASSANTYNEQFF.

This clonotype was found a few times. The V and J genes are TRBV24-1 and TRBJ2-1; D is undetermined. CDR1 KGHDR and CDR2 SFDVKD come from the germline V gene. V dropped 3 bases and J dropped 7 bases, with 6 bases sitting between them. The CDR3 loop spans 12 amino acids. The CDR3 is CATSDPGNEQFF. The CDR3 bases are TGTGCCACCAGTGATCCTGGGAATGAGCAGTTCTTC.

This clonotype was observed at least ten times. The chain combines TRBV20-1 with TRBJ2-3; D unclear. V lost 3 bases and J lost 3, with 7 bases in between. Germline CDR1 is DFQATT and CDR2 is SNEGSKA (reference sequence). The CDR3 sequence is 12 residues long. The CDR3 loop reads CSASSETDTQYF. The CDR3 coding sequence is TGCAGTGCTAGTTCCGAGACAGATACGCAGTATTTT.

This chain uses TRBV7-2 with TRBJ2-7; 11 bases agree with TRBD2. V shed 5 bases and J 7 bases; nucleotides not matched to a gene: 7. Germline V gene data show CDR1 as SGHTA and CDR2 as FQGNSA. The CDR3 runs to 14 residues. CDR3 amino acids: CASSPLAGGGEQYF. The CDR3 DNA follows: TGTGCCAGCAGCCCTCTAGCGGGGGGTGGAGAGCAGTACTTC.

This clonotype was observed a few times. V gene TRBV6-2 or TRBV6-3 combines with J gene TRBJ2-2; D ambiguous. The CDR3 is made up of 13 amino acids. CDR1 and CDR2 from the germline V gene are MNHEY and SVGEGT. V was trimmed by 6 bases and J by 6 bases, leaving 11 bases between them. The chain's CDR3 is CASRELTPGELFF. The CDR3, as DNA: TGTGCCAGCAGGGAGCTAACACCCGGGGAGCTGTTTTTT.

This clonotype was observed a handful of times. The CDR3 sequence is CASSEGGRARETQYF. The DNA for the CDR3 is TGTGCCAGCAGTGAGGGAGGCCGGGCTCGGGAGACCCAGTACTTC. The V and J genes are TRBV25-1 and TRBJ2-5, with TRBD2 as a possible D gene (6 bases). The CDR3 spans 15 residues. Germline V CDR1 and CDR2: MGHDK, SYGVNS. Trimming took 3 bases from V and 5 from J, leaving 16 bases between them. Combining the CDR3 with reference TRBV25-1 and TRBJ2-5 gives the whole variable domain EADIYQTPRYLVIGTGKKITLECSQTMGHDKMYWYQQDPGMELHLIHYSYGVNSTEKGDLSSESTVSRIRTEHFPLTLESARPSHTSQYLCASSEGGRARETQYFGPGTRLLVL.

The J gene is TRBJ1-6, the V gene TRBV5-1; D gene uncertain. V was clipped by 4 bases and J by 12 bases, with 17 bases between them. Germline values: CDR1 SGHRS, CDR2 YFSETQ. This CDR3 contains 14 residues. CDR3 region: CASSQLPENQPLHF. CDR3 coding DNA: TGCGCCAGCAGCCAGTTACCCGAAAATCAACCCCTCCACTTT.

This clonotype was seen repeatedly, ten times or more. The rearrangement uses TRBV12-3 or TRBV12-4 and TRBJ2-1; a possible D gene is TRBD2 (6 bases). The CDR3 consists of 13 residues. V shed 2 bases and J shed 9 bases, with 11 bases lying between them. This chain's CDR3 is CASSLLASGEQFF. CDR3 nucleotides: TGTGCCAGCAGTTTACTAGCGAGCGGTGAGCAGTTCTTC.

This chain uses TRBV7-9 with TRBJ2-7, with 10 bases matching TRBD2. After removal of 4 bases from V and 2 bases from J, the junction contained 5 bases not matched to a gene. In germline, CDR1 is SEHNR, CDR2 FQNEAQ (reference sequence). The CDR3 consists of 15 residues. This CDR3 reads CASSYTSGDPYEQYF. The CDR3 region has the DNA TGTGCCAGCAGCTACACTAGCGGGGACCCCTACGAGCAGTACTTC.

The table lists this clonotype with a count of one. The CDR3 loop is CASSSGPIGNTIYF. Here the CDR3 DNA reads TGTGCCAGCAGCTCAGGACCGATTGGAAACACCATATATTTT. The chain recombines TRBV9 with TRBJ1-3; D remains unclear. CDR1 is SGDLS, CDR2 YYNGEE, per germline. Trimming removed 4 bases from V and 3 bases from J, with 11 bases in between. The CDR3 loop spans 14 amino acids.

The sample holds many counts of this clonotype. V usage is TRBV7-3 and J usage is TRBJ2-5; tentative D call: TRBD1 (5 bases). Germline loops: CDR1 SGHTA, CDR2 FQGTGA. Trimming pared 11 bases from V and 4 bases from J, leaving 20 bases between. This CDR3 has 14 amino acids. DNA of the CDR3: TGTGCCTCCTCTGCGGAAGGGGCCTCAGAGACCCAGTACTTC. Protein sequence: CASSAEGASETQYF.

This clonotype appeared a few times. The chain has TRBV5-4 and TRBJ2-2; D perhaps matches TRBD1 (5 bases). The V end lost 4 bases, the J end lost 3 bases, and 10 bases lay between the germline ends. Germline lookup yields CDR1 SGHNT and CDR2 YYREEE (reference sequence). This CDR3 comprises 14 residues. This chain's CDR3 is CASSHDRYTGELFF. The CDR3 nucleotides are TGTGCCAGCAGCCACGACAGATACACCGGGGAGCTGTTTTTT.

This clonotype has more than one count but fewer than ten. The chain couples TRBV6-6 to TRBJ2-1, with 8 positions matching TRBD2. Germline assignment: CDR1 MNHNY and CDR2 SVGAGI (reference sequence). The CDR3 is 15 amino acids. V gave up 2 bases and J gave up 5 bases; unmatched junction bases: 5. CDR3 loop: CASSYPSGRNNEQFF. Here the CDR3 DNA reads TGTGCCAGCAGTTACCCTAGCGGGCGGAACAATGAGCAGTTCTTC.